The entry that follows covers one T cell receptor beta chain sequence. These data originate in a study of long-term antiretroviral therapy in people with HIV. The CDR3 has 14 residues. Germline CDR1 is ENHRY and CDR2 is SYGVKD. V trimming: 4 bases; J trimming: 8 bases; junction bases outside the gene matches: 7. Sequencing relied on immunoSEQ assay v3.0, run at survey level. Data came from immunoSEQ multiplex PCR; TCRdb stores just in-frame clones and leaves some out. Counted here are 35,000 to 40,000 clones, roughly 80% occurring once; the ten biggest clones make up roughly 5%. The TCR sequence derives from a man aged 18 to 30 with HIV. This sequence joins TRBV10-3 and TRBJ2-1; the match to TRBD2 covers 8 bases. The sequencing here drew on unsorted PBMCs, taken 1.5 years after starting antiretroviral therapy. Written as DNA, the CDR3 is TGTGCCATCAGTGGCGCGGGAGGTACCCATGAGCAGTTCTTC. This sequence encodes CAISGAGGTHEQFF.